The rows below give T cell receptor beta chains drawn from one sample of a study of blood T cell repertoires in COVID-19. Here immunoSEQ multiplex PCR was the method, and the copy in TCRdb shows in-frame clones only, minus some. The sample consists of about 160,000 clones, about 90% of them appearing once. Sequenced input: PBMCs or T cells enriched from blood (not recorded which). The receptors originated from a woman aged 45-60 years who had recovered from COVID-19. CDR3s include the opening cysteine and the closing phenylalanine or tryptophan. D genes are given only for firm matches. A row's size may be missing; if present it is once, few, many or a size class.

size | J | length | V | D | DNA | CDR3
. | TRBJ1-2 | 10 | TRBV20-1 | . | TGCAGTGCCCTGAGGGATGGCTACACCTTC | CSALRDGYTF
few | TRBJ1-2 | 13 | TRBV12-3/TRBV12-4 | . | TGTGCCAGCAGTTTAGCCAACACCCCAGGCTACACCTTC | CASSLANTPGYTF
. | TRBJ2-7 | 16 | TRBV11-2 | TRBD2 | TGTGCCAGCAGCTCACCGGGACTAGCGGTTTCCTACGAGCAGTACTTC | CASSSPGLAVSYEQYF
. | TRBJ2-2 | 16 | TRBV11-2 | TRBD1 | TGTGCCAGCAGCGTGACAGGGGGCGGGAACACCGGGGAGCTGTTTTTT | CASSVTGGGNTGELFF
. | TRBJ1-5 | 15 | TRBV28 | TRBD1 | TGTGCCAGCAGTTTATCGGGACAGGGTGATCAGCCCCAGCATTTT | CASSLSGQGDQPQHF
. | TRBJ2-3 | 16 | TRBV19 | . | TGTGCCAGCTCTAGTGGGGGGTCTACTAGCACAGATACGCAGTATTTT | CASSSGGSTSTDTQYF
. | TRBJ1-1 | 17 | TRBV19 | TRBD1 | TGTGCCAGTAGAAATCCCGGGACAGGGGGCATGGGGACTGAAGCTTTCTTT | CASRNPGTGGMGTEAFF
once | TRBJ2-7 | 17 | TRBV27 | TRBD2 | TGTGCCAGCAGGGAGACAGTTAGCGGGAGTTACCCTAGCGAGCAGTACTTC | CASRETVSGSYPSEQYF
. | TRBJ1-2 | 13 | TRBV12-3/TRBV12-4 | . | TGTGCCAGCAGCAATCGGGTTAACTATGGCTACACCTTC | CASSNRVNYGYTF
once | TRBJ1-6 | 13 | TRBV6-1 | . | TGTGCCAGCAGTGAACAGTATAATTCACCCCTCCACTTT | CASSEQYNSPLHF
. | TRBJ2-5 | 16 | TRBV6-1 | . | TGTGCCAGCAGTGTTATCGGACAGGGAGGGGCGGAGACCCAGTACTTC | CASSVIGQGGAETQYF
. | TRBJ2-5 | 15 | TRBV18 | TRBD1 | TGTGCCAGCTCACCACCGGGGACAGTCCAAGAGACCCAGTACTTC | CASSPPGTVQETQYF
once | TRBJ1-2 | 12 | TRBV19 | . | TGTGCCGGACGAGACCGGGGCTATGGCTACACCTTC | CAGRDRGYGYTF
. | TRBJ1-1 | 15 | TRBV5-1 | TRBD1 | TGCGCCAGCAGCCTGGGACAGGCCACGAACACTGAAGCTTTCTTT | CASSLGQATNTEAFF
. | TRBJ2-7 | 15 | TRBV3-1/TRBV3-2 | TRBD2 | TGTGCCAGCAGCCAAGATACAGCGGGAGAATACGAGCAGTACTTC | CASSQDTAGEYEQYF
. | TRBJ2-7 | 13 | TRBV27 | . | TGTGCCAGCAGTACTACCAATTCCTACGAGCAGTACTTC | CASSTTNSYEQYF
. | TRBJ2-2 | 15 | TRBV15 | . | TGTGCCACCAGCAGAGAAGCGTTTGGCACCGGGGAGCTGTTTTTT | CATSREAFGTGELFF
once | TRBJ1-1 | 14 | TRBV6-5 | TRBD1 | TGTGCCAGCAGTGACTCCGGGACAGCCCTTGAAGCTTTCTTT | CASSDSGTALEAFF
. | TRBJ2-3 | 14 | TRBV4-1 | . | TGCGCCAGCAGCCACCCTACCGGCACAGATACGCAGTATTTT | CASSHPTGTDTQYF
. | TRBJ2-1 | 15 | TRBV10-3 | TRBD2 | TGTGCCATCAGTCCAGCGGGAAGGAATACCGATGAGCAGTTCTTC | CAISPAGRNTDEQFF
. | TRBJ2-5 | 17 | TRBV5-6 | . | TGTGCCAGCAGCTTGCTCAGCCTGGGGGCGATTTGGGAGACCCAGTACTTC | CASSLLSLGAIWETQYF
. | TRBJ2-5 | 16 | TRBV5-8 | . | TGTGCCAGCAGCTCCCTTCACGATGTTGGGAGAGAGACCCAGTACTTC | CASSSLHDVGRETQYF
. | TRBJ2-7 | 13 | TRBV27 | TRBD2 | TGTGCCAGCAGCTCGGGAGGGCCCAGCGAGCAGTACTTC | CASSSGGPSEQYF
. | TRBJ2-7 | 15 | TRBV5-7 | . | TGTGCCAGCAGCTCAGCAGGGTCGGCCGAGTACGAGCAGTACTTC | CASSSAGSAEYEQYF
. | TRBJ2-5 | 12 | TRBV6-5 | TRBD2 | TGTGCCAGCAGTAAAACTAGCGGGTCCCAGTACTTC | CASSKTSGSQYF
few | TRBJ2-3 | 14 | TRBV27 | TRBD1 | TGTGCCAGCAGTTTGGACAGGTGGACAGATACGCAGTATTTT | CASSLDRWTDTQYF
once | TRBJ2-1 | 15 | TRBV29-1 | TRBD2 | TGCAGCGTGGGGACTAGCTCGACATCCTACAATGAGCAGTTCTTC | CSVGTSSTSYNEQFF
. | TRBJ2-7 | 12 | TRBV14 | . | TGTGCCAGCAGCCAAGGAGGCTACGAGCAGTACTTC | CASSQGGYEQYF
. | TRBJ2-7 | 13 | TRBV6-5 | . | TGTGCCAGCAGGGCTGGCAACTCCTACGAGCAGTACTTC | CASRAGNSYEQYF
. | TRBJ1-5 | 14 | TRBV27 | . | TGTGCCAGCAGTGACCGACAGATCAATCAGCCCCAGCATTTT | CASSDRQINQPQHF
. | TRBJ1-5 | 16 | TRBV28 | TRBD1 | TGTGCCAGCACCCCCCGGGACAGGGGGATTAATCAGCCCCAGCATTTT | CASTPRDRGINQPQHF
few | TRBJ1-1 | 14 | TRBV5-4 | TRBD1 | TGTGCCAGCAGCTTGGAGGGACAGTCCACTGAAGCTTTCTTT | CASSLEGQSTEAFF
. | TRBJ2-3 | 15 | TRBV5-4 | TRBD2 | TGTGCCAGCAGCTGGGGACTAGCGGACACAGATACGCAGTATTTT | CASSWGLADTDTQYF
once | TRBJ1-2 | 11 | TRBV29-1 | TRBD1 | TGCAGCATGGGGGGGACAGGAGGCTACACCTTC | CSMGGTGGYTF
. | TRBJ1-4 | 16 | TRBV25-1 | . | TGTGCCAGCAGTGACCTGAGGGGAGGCGTTAATGAAAAACTGTTTTTT | CASSDLRGGVNEKLFF
. | TRBJ2-2 | 14 | TRBV7-8 | . | TGTGCCAGCAGCTTAAGAGGAGACACCGGGGAGCTGTTTTTT | CASSLRGDTGELFF
. | TRBJ2-7 | 17 | TRBV7-9 | TRBD2 | TGTGCCAGCAGGGCGCCCTCGGGGCTAGCGGACCCCTACGAGCAGTACTTC | CASRAPSGLADPYEQYF
. | TRBJ1-2 | 14 | TRBV18 | . | TGTGCCAGCTCACCCCGGGGGGGCAGCTATGGCTACACCTTC | CASSPRGGSYGYTF
. | TRBJ1-2 | 16 | TRBV5-6 | . | TGTGCCAGCAGCCCACTGGGGGGGGAAGCTAACTATGGCTACACCTTC | CASSPLGGEANYGYTF
once | TRBJ2-7 | 14 | TRBV27 | TRBD1 | TGTGCCAGCAGAAGGACAGGGGCGGCCTACGAGCAGTACTTC | CASRRTGAAYEQYF
. | TRBJ1-2 | 15 | TRBV4-2 | . | TGTGCCAGCAGCCAAGCACAGGGTAATCATAATGGCTACACCTTC | CASSQAQGNHNGYTF
. | TRBJ2-2 | 18 | TRBV5-6 | TRBD2 | TGTGCCAGCAGCTTATTACTAGCGGGAGTGTCGGGGACCGGGGAGCTGTTTTTT | CASSLLLAGVSGTGELFF
. | TRBJ1-2 | 14 | TRBV28 | TRBD1 | TGTGCCAGCAGTTTACGCCAGGGGGCGGATGGCTACACCTTC | CASSLRQGADGYTF
. | TRBJ2-7 | 16 | TRBV4-3 | TRBD2 | TGCGCCAGCAGCCAAGATCGACTAGCGGGCTCCTACGAGCAGTACTTC | CASSQDRLAGSYEQYF
. | TRBJ2-1 | 13 | TRBV11-1 | . | TGTGCCAGCAGCTCGGGACTTTTCTCTGAGCAGTTCTTC | CASSSGLFSEQFF
once | TRBJ1-2 | 14 | TRBV28 | . | TGTGCCAGCAGTTTATTCCCACGGACAAGGGGCTACACCTTC | CASSLFPRTRGYTF
. | TRBJ1-4 | 15 | TRBV5-4 | TRBD1 | TGTGCCAGCAGGCGGACAGGGTCCACTAATGAAAAACTGTTTTTT | CASRRTGSTNEKLFF
. | TRBJ2-2 | 13 | TRBV29-1 | . | TGCAGCGTTCGGGGGAGTGGCACCGGGGAGCTGTTTTTT | CSVRGSGTGELFF
. | TRBJ1-4 | 17 | TRBV5-1 | TRBD1 | TGCGCCAGCAGCTTGGCAGGGGGCCTTTCAACTAATGAAAAACTGTTTTTT | CASSLAGGLSTNEKLFF
. | TRBJ2-2 | 15 | TRBV5-1 | TRBD2 | TGCGCCAGCAGCTTGAGGGCGGGAGACACCGGGGAGCTGTTTTTT | CASSLRAGDTGELFF
. | TRBJ2-7 | 13 | TRBV24-1 | TRBD1 | TGTGCCACCAGCCCGGGACAGGCTACGGGGCAGTACTTC | CATSPGQATGQYF
. | TRBJ1-6 | 18 | TRBV9 | . | TGTGCCAGCAGCCCCCGGGCGGGGGCTAGCTCCTATAATTCACCCCTCCACTTT | CASSPRAGASSYNSPLHF
. | TRBJ2-1 | 15 | TRBV7-9 | TRBD2 | TGTGCCAGCAGCCACGGGGGGAGAATGTACAATGAGCAGTTCTTC | CASSHGGRMYNEQFF
. | TRBJ2-7 | 12 | TRBV30 | . | TGTGCCTGGAGTGTAATGGGGCACGAGCAGTACTTC | CAWSVMGHEQYF
. | TRBJ2-5 | 15 | TRBV11-2 | . | TGTGCCAGCAGCCCCGCTTTGCGGAGGGAAGAGACCCAGTACTTC | CASSPALRREETQYF
. | TRBJ2-1 | 12 | TRBV9 | . | TGTGCCAGCAGCGTAGTTGAGAATGAGCAGTTCTTC | CASSVVENEQFF
many | TRBJ1-1 | 12 | TRBV28 | . | TGTGCCAGCAGCCTCGTGAACACTGAAGCTTTCTTT | CASSLVNTEAFF